A selection of T cell receptor beta chains follows, all from one sample in a study of blood T cell repertoires in COVID-19. Here immunoSEQ multiplex PCR was the method, and the copy in TCRdb shows in-frame clones only, minus some. The sample has some 130,000 clones, roughly 84% seen once. Material: PBMCs or T cells enriched from blood (not recorded which). The origin of the receptors is a man in his forties with acute COVID-19. The CDR3 runs from the conserved cysteine through the conserved F or W. Fields, in order: clone size, V gene, D gene, J gene, CDR3 protein, CDR3 DNA. A D gene is named only where the DNA matches it firmly. Only some rows state a clone size, as once, few, many or a class for expanded clones.

-	TRBV13	TRBD1	TRBJ1-2	CASRRDREEAYGYTF	TGTGCCAGCAGGCGGGACAGGGAGGAGGCCTATGGCTACACCTTC
-	TRBV4-1	TRBD1	TRBJ2-1	CASSLRSPGQGYNEQFF	TGCGCCAGCAGCCTCCGTTCGCCGGGACAGGGGTACAATGAGCAGTTCTTC
-	TRBV6-2/TRBV6-3	-	TRBJ2-1	CASSFPDSGSSNEQFF	TGTGCCAGCAGTTTCCCCGATAGCGGCTCCAGCAATGAGCAGTTCTTC
few	TRBV3-1/TRBV3-2	TRBD2	TRBJ2-1	CASSQTSGRNEQFF	TGTGCCAGCAGCCAGACTAGCGGGAGGAATGAGCAGTTCTTC
-	TRBV10-2	TRBD2	TRBJ2-7	CASSEASGRPLEQYF	TGCGCCAGCAGTGAGGCTAGCGGGAGGCCCCTCGAGCAGTACTTC
-	TRBV5-4	TRBD2	TRBJ2-1	CASSLASGRGGYNEQFF	TGTGCCAGCAGCTTGGCCTCTGGGCGGGGGGGCTACAATGAGCAGTTCTTC
few	TRBV6-5	-	TRBJ1-3	CASSSVFSGNTIYF	TGTGCCAGCAGTTCTGTCTTCTCTGGAAACACCATATATTTT
-	TRBV10-3	TRBD1	TRBJ1-2	CAISEDRVRQGANGYTF	TGTGCCATCAGTGAGGATAGGGTGAGACAGGGGGCAAACGGCTACACCTTC
-	TRBV10-2	-	TRBJ2-5	CASSEPPGETQYF	TGCGCCAGCAGTGAGCCCCCAGGGGAGACCCAGTACTTC
-	TRBV29-1	TRBD1	TRBJ2-7	CSVDGQGYEQYF	TGCAGCGTTGACGGACAGGGCTACGAGCAGTACTTC
-	TRBV29-1	TRBD2	TRBJ2-1	CSVGWASGTFEQFF	TGCAGCGTTGGATGGGCTAGCGGGACTTTTGAGCAGTTCTTC
few	TRBV27	TRBD1	TRBJ1-6	CASQNRQGGGSPLHF	TGTGCCAGCCAAAACCGACAGGGGGGAGGATCACCCCTCCACTTT